The 30 T cell receptor beta chains given below trace back to one sample, sequenced in a study of read filtering for tumor transcriptome and immune sequencing. From approximately 430 ng of RNA, a library with molecular barcoded alpha/delta and beta/gamma adaptors was made. MiXCR, run by TCRdb on the reads, gives a single entry per CDR3 protein. The data show 94,000 or so distinct CDR3 sequences, with 12% seen just once and under 15% held by the top ten. Sequencing was carried out using a population of CD138-negative cells sorted from bone marrow. The origin of the receptors is a donor over 35 with multiple myeloma.

This clonotype was seen at least ten times. V usage is TRBV20-1 and J usage is TRBJ2-1, with D perhaps matching TRBD2 (6 bases). The CDR3 length is 15 residues. V was pared by 6 bases and J by 0 bases, with 15 bases between. Germline V gene lookup returns CDR1 DFQATT and CDR2 SNEGSKA (reference sequence). The CDR3, as DNA: TGCAGTGCCACAGGTGAAGCGGGCTCCTACAATGAGCAGTTCTTC. It translates to CSATGEAGSYNEQFF.

Points on this clonotype: A much larger clone sits a single nucleotide away, making a read error possible. The CDR3 carries no conserved terminal phenylalanine or tryptophan, so it likely arises from a read error. J is TRBJ2-5 and V is TRBV7-7, with D perhaps matching TRBD1 (6 bases). Looked up from germline, CDR1 is SSHAT and CDR2 is FNYEAQ (reference sequence). This CDR3 has 15 residues. In DNA form, the CDR3 reads TGTGCTAGCAGTTCAATACAGGGAGCGCGGGAGACCCAGTACTTA. This gives the protein CASSSIQGARETQYL.

This clonotype was counted at least ten times. The chain carries TRBV28 and TRBJ2-7; D may be TRBD1 (7 bases). Germline values: CDR1 MDHEN, CDR2 SYDVKM. V shed 7 bases and J shed 1 base, with 20 bases lying between them. CDR3 length: 16 amino acids. CDR3 DNA sequence: TGTGCCAGCACTGACATAGGAGGGGGCCGTTCCTACGAGCAGTACTTC. Its translation: CASTDIGGGRSYEQYF. Supplemented by reference TRBV28 and TRBJ2-7, the full variable domain reads DVKVTQSSRYLVKRTGEKVFLECVQDMDHENMFWYRQDPGLGLRLIYFSYDVKMKEKGDIPEGYSVSREKKERFSLILESASTNQTSMYLCASTDIGGGRSYEQYFGPGTRLTVT.

This clonotype was counted a few times. V usage is TRBV20-1 and J usage is TRBJ1-3; 8 nucleotides agree with TRBD1. This CDR3 spans 16 amino acids. With 2 bases clipped from V and 0 bases from J, the junction kept 6 bases outside the gene matches. The germline gives CDR1 DFQATT, CDR2 SNEGSKA (reference sequence). The chain's CDR3 is CSARTDRGPSGNTIYF. For the CDR3, the DNA is TGCAGTGCTAGAACCGACAGGGGACCCTCTGGAAACACCATATATTTT.

The chain recombines TRBV5-1 with TRBJ2-2, with D unresolved. Trimming left V 1 base short and J 4 bases short, with 8 bases between. Germline V gives CDR1 SGHRS, CDR2 YFSETQ. The CDR3 length is 14 residues. The CDR3, as DNA: TGCGCCAGCAGCTTGACATGGGGCACCGGGGAGCTGTTTTTT. Translating it yields CASSLTWGTGELFF.

This clonotype was seen repeatedly, ten times or more. This rearrangement joins TRBV13 to TRBJ1-1; D ambiguous. The CDR3 is 13 residues long. CDR1 is PRHDT and CDR2 is FYEKMQ in the germline V gene (reference sequence). Trimming shortened V by 2 bases and J by 3 bases, and 7 bases separated the two germline ends. The CDR3 DNA follows: TGTGCCAGCAGCTTATTCCCGGACACTGAAGCTTTCTTT. This translates into CASSLFPDTEAFF. Variable domain in full (rest from reference TRBV13 and TRBJ1-1): AAGVIQSPRHLIKEKRETATLKCYPIPRHDTVYWYQQGPGQDPQFLISFYEKMQSDKGSIPDRFSAQQFSDYHSELNMSSLELGDSALYFCASSLFPDTEAFFGQGTRLTVV.

In this sample, this clonotype turned up many times. The chain uses TRBV5-1 and TRBJ2-7; 8 bases fit TRBD2. With V trimmed by 3 bases and J by 7 bases, 12 bases remained unmatched. Germline CDR1 is SGHRS and CDR2 is YFSETQ. This CDR3 is 15 amino acids long. The CDR3 coding sequence is TGCGCCAGCAGCTCAACGACTAGCGCCCGAGAGGAGCAGTACTTC. It specifies CASSSTTSAREEQYF.

The CDR3 spells CSAILPGAFLEEQFF. The CDR3 DNA reads TGCAGTGCCATCCTTCCGGGCGCTTTTCTAGAAGAGCAGTTCTTC. J is TRBJ2-1 and V is TRBV20-1; D not resolved. The length of the CDR3 is 15 residues. Per germline, CDR1 DFQATT and CDR2 SNEGSKA (reference sequence). Between the trimmed V and J ends, which lost 6 bases and 10 bases, there was a span of 25 bases.

Ten or more counts support this clonotype. The gene calls are TRBV20-1 and TRBJ1-1; 10 nucleotides align to TRBD1. The CDR3 is made up of 16 amino acids. The germline V gene encodes CDR1 DFQATT and CDR2 SNEGSKA (reference sequence). The V gene end was trimmed by 5 bases and the J gene end by 4 bases; junction bases not matched to a gene: 13. The CDR3 region is CSASLPGQGWATEAFF. The CDR3 region has the DNA TGCAGTGCTTCCCTACCGGGACAGGGGTGGGCCACTGAAGCTTTCTTT.

Ten or more counts support this clonotype. The V call is TRBV7-3, the J call TRBJ2-5; 8 bases agree with TRBD2. J was trimmed by 4 bases and V by 2 bases; bases with no gene match: 6. The CDR3 length is 15 residues. Germline CDR1 reads SGHTA; CDR2 reads FQGTGA. This CDR3 reads CASSLGPRGGETQYF. Written as DNA, the CDR3 is TGTGCCAGCAGCTTAGGGCCCCGGGGGGGAGAGACCCAGTACTTC.

This rearrangement joins TRBV25-1 to TRBJ1-1; 9 bases map to TRBD1. V shed 8 bases, J shed 5 bases, and the junction held 6 bases outside the gene matches. CDR3 length: 13 amino acids. CDR1 MGHDK and CDR2 SYGVNS come from the germline V gene. CDR3 DNA sequence: TGTGCCAGCCAACAGGGGGCAAGGACTGAAGCTTTCTTT. It specifies CASQQGARTEAFF.

This clonotype occurred many times. J is TRBJ2-1 and V is TRBV28, with TRBD1 matching over 7 bases. V shed 2 bases and J 1 base; nucleotides not matched to a gene: 5. Germline CDR1 is MDHEN and CDR2 is SYDVKM. CDR3 length: 16 residues. In DNA form, the CDR3 reads TGTGCCAGCAGTTTACGGACAGGTTCTTCCTACAATGAGCAGTTCTTC. Encoded protein: CASSLRTGSSYNEQFF.

This clonotype was found many times. The chain joins TRBV5-1 to TRBJ2-1; D remains unclear. The CDR3 length is 13 residues. Deletions cut 4 bases from V and 8 bases from J, with 13 bases between. CDR1 is SGHRS and CDR2 is YFSETQ in the germline V gene. The CDR3 region has the DNA TGCGCCAGCAGCCCCGGTTCCAGCGATGAGCAGTTCTTC. It specifies CASSPGSSDEQFF.

The sample holds a few counts of this clonotype. A read error may be the cause here, since a much bigger clone is one base away. The CDR3 does not end in the conserved phenylalanine or tryptophan, so this is likely a read error. The chain employs TRBV25-1 and TRBJ1-5; D gene ambiguous. The CDR3 consists of 14 residues. Germline CDR1 and CDR2: MGHDK and SYGVNS. V was shortened by 2 bases and J by 0 bases, with 5 bases between the two germline ends. The CDR3 DNA reads TGTGCCAGCAGTGAACGGTATAGCAATCAGCCCCAGCATCTT. This gives the protein CASSERYSNQPQHL.

There are many counts of this clonotype. This sequence joins TRBV12-3 or TRBV12-4 and TRBJ1-1; perhaps TRBD1 as D (5 bases). V was shortened by 5 bases and J by 3 bases, with 13 bases between the two germline ends. The CDR3 length is 14 residues. CDR3 residues: CASSPVGGDTEAFF. CDR3 in DNA: TGTGCCAGCAGTCCCGTGGGGGGAGACACTGAAGCTTTCTTT.

The rearrangement joins TRBV28 to TRBJ2-7, with TRBD1 as a possible D gene (5 bases). Deletions cut 6 bases from V and 6 bases from J, with 21 bases between. This CDR3 region has 15 residues. The V gene's germline CDR1 is MDHEN and CDR2 SYDVKM. The CDR3 reads CASRFSGPGSFEQYF. CDR3 DNA sequence: TGTGCCAGCAGATTTTCAGGGCCCGGCAGCTTCGAGCAGTACTTC.

This clonotype occurred many times. Here the CDR3 reads CASSLGDRVNEQYF. The CDR3 DNA follows: TGTGCCAGCAGTTTAGGGGACAGGGTAAACGAGCAGTACTTC. The chain carries TRBV12-3 or TRBV12-4 and TRBJ2-7, with 9 bases that match TRBD1. The junction had 3 bases not matched to a gene; V was cut back by 1 base and J by 5 bases. The CDR3 is 14 residues long.

The table lists this clonotype with a few counts. In nucleotides, the CDR3 is TGCAGCGGGGACAAGGGGAACACCGGGGAGCTGTTTTTT. Its protein product is CSGDKGNTGELFF. The chain is built from TRBV29-1 and TRBJ2-2; the D gene is possibly TRBD1 (6 bases). V was trimmed by 7 bases and J by 1 base, leaving 10 bases between them. The CDR3 covers 13 residues. Germline-derived CDR1 and CDR2 are SQVTM and ANQGSEA.

The chain carries TRBV27 and TRBJ2-3, with a tentative D call TRBD2 (5 bases). Germline CDR1 MNHEY, CDR2 SMNVEV (reference sequence). CDR3 length: 14 amino acids. Trimming took off 3 bases at V and 4 bases at J, with 11 bases between the two ends. Written as DNA, the CDR3 is TGTGCCAGCAGTTTTCAGAGGGAGTCAGATACGCAGTATTTT. Translating it yields CASSFQRESDTQYF.

There are many counts of this clonotype. The rearrangement joins TRBV12-5 to TRBJ2-7; D unclear. There are 13 residues in the CDR3. Between the trimmed V and J ends, which lost 6 bases and 0 bases, there was a span of 9 bases. Germline CDR1 and CDR2: LGHNT and FRNRAP. The CDR3 region has the DNA TGTGCTAGTGGGGGCCAGAGCTCCTACGAGCAGTACTTC. This translates into CASGGQSSYEQYF.

This clonotype was recorded many times. V usage is TRBV20-1 and J usage is TRBJ2-1, with 10 bases lining up with TRBD1. Germline values: CDR1 DFQATT, CDR2 SNEGSKA (reference sequence). The CDR3 has 14 residues. The J segment lost 11 bases and the V segment lost 6 bases, leaving 13 bases of the junction unmatched. CDR3 nucleotides: TGCAGTGCCCCTGAACCGGGACAGGGGAGGAAGCAGTTCTTC. This gives the protein CSAPEPGQGRKQFF.

As regards this clonotype: Compared with germline, one end of the junction differs, possibly owing to a read error. The chain carries TRBV12-3 or TRBV12-4 and TRBJ2-7; 12 positions agree with TRBD2. The CDR3 is 15 residues long. The CDR3 nucleotides are TGTGCCAGCAGTTACGGACTAGCGGGGACCTACGAGCGGTACTTC. Translation: CASSYGLAGTYERYF.

This clonotype occurred many times. V usage is TRBV12-3 or TRBV12-4 and J usage is TRBJ2-2, with D tentatively TRBD1 or TRBD2 (6 bases each). CDR3 length equals 15 residues. Trimming cost V 5 bases and J 1 base, with 11 bases left between them. The CDR3 DNA reads as TGTGCCAGCAGTAGGGGGGAAGGGAACACCGGGGAGCTGTTTTTT. Translating gives CASSRGEGNTGELFF.

V gene TRBV7-2 combines with J gene TRBJ2-3; no reliable D call. This CDR3 is 15 amino acids long. V was trimmed by 2 bases and J by 14 bases, leaving 23 bases between them. Germline V gives CDR1 SGHTA, CDR2 FQGNSA. CDR3 in DNA: TGTGCCAGCAGCTTATCCCGCGCGTTCACAGATGCGCGGTATTTT. It yields the protein CASSLSRAFTDARYF.

This clonotype was counted many times. V and J are TRBV3-1 and TRBJ2-1; perhaps TRBD2 as D (5 bases). This CDR3 has 14 residues. The germline V gene encodes CDR1 LGHDT and CDR2 YNNKEL (reference sequence). The germline V and J ends were trimmed by 0 bases and 9 bases, with 12 bases remaining between them. Written as DNA, the CDR3 is TGTGCCAGCAGCCAAGATCTCGGGATTATTGAGCAGTTCTTC. Its protein is CASSQDLGIIEQFF.

Many counts were recorded for this clonotype. CDR3 loop: CASHPPGQGRQPQHF. The CDR3 DNA reads TGTGCCAGTCATCCTCCGGGACAGGGCCGCCAGCCCCAGCATTTT. This chain joins TRBV28 and TRBJ1-5; 9 nucleotides match TRBD1. CDR3 length equals 15 residues. Trimming cost V 9 bases and J 7 bases; bases outside gene matches: 13. From germline, CDR1 is MDHEN and CDR2 SYDVKM.

This clonotype is judged medium-sized. The rearrangement uses TRBV7-3 and TRBJ2-1; D ambiguous. CDR1 SGHTA and CDR2 FQGTGA come from the germline V gene. With 5 bases removed from V and 7 bases from J, the gap between germline ends came to 15 bases. CDR3 length equals 14 residues. The chain's CDR3 is CASSPGFSVNEQFF. For the CDR3, the DNA is TGTGCCAGCAGCCCCGGGTTTTCCGTGAATGAGCAGTTCTTC.

The chain has TRBV30 and TRBJ1-5; D remains unclear. CDR3 length equals 13 residues. Germline values: CDR1 GTSNPN, CDR2 SVGIG (reference sequence). V dropped 2 bases and J dropped 0 bases, with 5 bases sitting between them. The CDR3 bases are TGTGCCTGGAGTTCAAATAGCAATCAGCCCCAGCATTTT. Protein: CAWSSNSNQPQHF.

This clonotype was observed many times. The V gene is TRBV7-9, the J gene TRBJ2-5, with 7 bases matching TRBD1. With V trimmed by 6 bases and J by 5 bases, 3 bases remained unmatched. Germline V gene data show CDR1 as SEHNR and CDR2 as FQNEAQ (reference sequence). The CDR3 runs to 12 residues. The CDR3 DNA sequence: TGTGCCAGCAGTCCACAGGGGGAGACCCAGTACTTC. Translating gives CASSPQGETQYF.

This clonotype was counted many times. This sequence joins TRBV3-1 and TRBJ2-2; D is uncertain. Germline CDR1 is LGHDT and CDR2 is YNNKEL (reference sequence). CDR3 length: 15 residues. Trimming cost V 4 bases and J 0 bases, with 9 bases left between them. The CDR3 protein is CASSRVVANTGELFF. In DNA form, the CDR3 reads TGTGCCAGCAGCCGGGTGGTCGCGAACACCGGGGAGCTGTTTTTT.